The 30 T cell receptor beta chains given below trace back to one sample, sequenced in a study of tumor-infiltrating lymphocytes in primary liver carcinoma. Using a constant-region primer together with ProtoScript II reverse transcriptase, TCR beta cDNA was made from around 500 ng of total RNA. Sequencing libraries for TCR beta derived from three nested multiplex PCR rounds that used slightly modified ARM-PCR. Each of the first two PCR rounds ran roughly 9 cycles with TRBV1-TRBV30 forward and C-beta reverse primers. TCRdb re-called the multiplex PCR reads through MiXCR, storing one row per CDR3 protein. The sample includes about 120,000 distinct CDR3 sequences, less than 75% seen only once; the top ten take roughly 7.3%. Unsorted bulk tissue (about 19-33 mg) underwent RNA and DNA co-extraction. Sample: tumor-adjacent normal liver tissue. The receptors originated from a woman aged 55-69 years with primary liver carcinoma and hepatitis B virus infection.

This clonotype is a singleton in its sample. Since no conserved phenylalanine or tryptophan closes the CDR3, a read error is the likely cause. The V gene is TRBV6-6, the J gene TRBJ2-3, with 13 bases that match TRBD2. This CDR3 contains 17 residues. Germline CDR1 MNHNY, CDR2 SVGAGI (reference sequence). CDR3 DNA sequence: TGTGCCAGCAGTTACCGGGGACTAGCGGGATACACAGATACACAGTATATT. Protein sequence: CASSYRGLAGYTDTQYI.

This clonotype was seen once. It is likely a read error, because the conserved phenylalanine at the end of the CDR3 is missing. The rearrangement uses TRBV12-3 or TRBV12-4 and TRBJ1-1; the D is unclear. Trimming removed 3 bases at V and 3 bases at J, with 8 bases between. This CDR3 has 13 residues. CDR3 region: CASSFGRDTEAFL. The CDR3, as DNA: TGTGCCAGCAGTTTTGGGCGGGACACTGAAGCTTTCCTT.

For this clonotype: In this CDR3 the conserved last residue, phenylalanine or tryptophan, is missing, so a read error is likely. J is TRBJ2-7 and V is TRBV2; D uncertain. The CDR3 loop spans 13 amino acids. V was cut by 4 bases and J by 3 bases, with 10 bases left in between. Germline CDR1 and CDR2: SNHLY and FYNNEI. For the CDR3, the DNA is TGTGCCAGCAGTGTTAGGCCAAACTACGAGCAGTACTCC. Protein sequence: CASSVRPNYEQYS.

There are many counts of this clonotype. The genes are TRBV28 and TRBJ2-7, with 8 bases identical to TRBD2. The CDR3 is 15 residues long. CDR1 and CDR2 from the germline V gene are MDHEN and SYDVKM. V shed 10 bases, J shed 1 base, and the junction held 12 bases outside the gene matches. CDR3 sequence: CATLGAGLVSYEQYF. The DNA for the CDR3 is TGTGCCACCCTCGGGGCGGGACTAGTTTCCTACGAGCAGTACTTC.

As for this clonotype: A read error may be the cause here, since a much bigger clone is one base away. This sequence joins TRBV7-9 and TRBJ1-5; D remains ambiguous. Trimming removed 1 base from V and 6 bases from J, with 10 bases in between. The CDR3 extends over 14 amino acids. CDR1 and CDR2 from the germline V gene are SEHNR and FQNEAQ (reference sequence). Here the CDR3 reads CASSLGGISQPQHF. The CDR3 DNA is TGTGCCAGCAGCTTAGGGGGAATCAGTCAGCCCCAGCATTTT.

The genes are TRBV28 and TRBJ1-2; D gene unclear. V lost 2 bases and J lost 7, with 11 bases in between. From germline, CDR1 is MDHEN and CDR2 SYDVKM. The CDR3 is made up of 13 amino acids. The CDR3 bases are TGTGCCAGCAGTTTACGGAAAACTATTGGCTACACCTTC. It encodes CASSLRKTIGYTF.

On this clonotype: Possible read error: a much larger clone is one base away. The chain carries TRBV7-9 and TRBJ2-3; D tentatively fits TRBD1 or TRBD2 (5 bases each). This CDR3 spans 14 amino acids. CDR1 and CDR2 (germline): SEHNR, FQNEAQ (reference sequence). The CDR3 sequence is CASSLAAGTGTQYF. CDR3 bases: TGTGCCAGCAGCTTAGCGGCGGGCACAGGTACGCAGTATTTT.

In regard to this clonotype: It is likely a read error, because the conserved phenylalanine at the end of the CDR3 is missing. The chain recombines TRBV29-1 with TRBJ1-1, with D unresolved. V dropped 3 bases and J dropped 8 bases, with 7 bases sitting between them. The germline V gene encodes CDR1 SQVTM and CDR2 ANQGSEA. The length of the CDR3 is 10 residues. Here the CDR3 reads CSVEEVEAFY. CDR3 nucleotide sequence: TGCAGCGTTGAGGAGGTCGAAGCTTTCTAT.

Turning to this clonotype: One junction end disagrees with the germline gene, perhaps due to a read error. V and J are TRBV6-5 and TRBJ1-2; D call uncertain. This CDR3 contains 15 residues. Germline V CDR1 and CDR2: MNHEY, SVGAGI. The chain's CDR3 is CSSSTLLDGSCGYTF. The DNA for the CDR3 is TGTTCCAGCAGTACTCTACTCGACGGTTCCTGTGGCTACACCTTC.

In this sample, this clonotype turned up a few times. It may be a read error: a sequence one base away is much more abundant. The chain carries TRBV6-5 and TRBJ1-2; no firm D call. Germline V gene sequence: CDR1 MNHEY, CDR2 SVGAGI. The CDR3 has 15 residues. The CDR3 nucleotides are TGTGCCAGCAGTTACTTTTCGGGCCCTAACCATGGCTACACCTTC. It yields the protein CASSYFSGPNHGYTF.

This clonotype was picked up many times. This CDR3 reads CAWMWGNTGELFF. The CDR3 bases are TGTGCCTGGATGTGGGGGAACACCGGGGAGCTGTTTTTT. The chain has TRBV30 and TRBJ2-2; unclear D gene. Deletions cut 4 bases from V and 1 base from J, with 7 bases between. The CDR3 consists of 13 residues. Germline CDR1 and CDR2: GTSNPN and SVGIG (reference sequence).

Points on this clonotype: The CDR3 does not end in the conserved phenylalanine or tryptophan, so this is likely a read error. J is TRBJ1-5 and V is TRBV11-2; no clear D. Trimming cost V 5 bases and J 3 bases, with 20 bases left between them. This CDR3 has 17 amino acids. Germline-derived CDR1 and CDR2 are SGHAT and FQNNGV. The CDR3 region is CASSATPGIRDNQPQHV. In DNA form, the CDR3 reads TGTGCCAGCAGCGCCACTCCCGGGATAAGGGACAATCAGCCCCAGCATGTT.

This clonotype has a count of ten or more. CDR3 nucleotides: TGTGCCAGCAGTCGACTAGCGGGAGATACCTACAATGAGCAGTTCTTC. This codes for CASSRLAGDTYNEQFF. The chain couples TRBV6-1 to TRBJ2-1; 12 bases align to TRBD2. CDR1 MNHNS and CDR2 SASEGT come from the germline V gene. The CDR3 totals 16 residues. Germline trimming cut 5 bases from V and 2 bases from J; bases unmatched to any gene: 4.

Concerning this clonotype: Germline is not matched at one junction end, which may reflect a read error. This rearrangement joins TRBV28 to TRBJ2-7; 8 bases fit TRBD1. The V gene's germline CDR1 is MDHEN and CDR2 SYDVKM. The CDR3 is 15 amino acids. As DNA, the CDR3 is TGTGCCAGCAGACCCCCCCCAGGGGGCTCTTACGTGCAGTACTTC. Its translation: CASRPPPGGSYVQYF.

The chain employs TRBV14 and TRBJ1-2, with D perhaps matching TRBD1 (5 bases). The V end lost 8 bases, the J end lost 6 bases, and 22 bases lay between the germline ends. CDR3 length: 15 amino acids. The germline gives CDR1 SGHDN, CDR2 FVKESK. The CDR3 sequence: CASGLPGTLTHGYTF. In DNA, the CDR3 is TGTGCCAGCGGCCTTCCCGGGACTCTGACCCATGGCTACACCTTC.

On this clonotype itself: In this CDR3 the conserved last residue, phenylalanine or tryptophan, is missing, so a read error is likely. The V gene is TRBV6-1, the J gene TRBJ2-7; 7 nucleotides match TRBD2. The trim removed 5 bases at V and 3 bases at J, leaving 13 bases unmatched. The germline gives CDR1 MNHNS, CDR2 SASEGT. CDR3 length: 16 amino acids. In DNA form, the CDR3 reads TGTGCCAGCAGTTCCGGGTCGGGGGGACTGTACTACGAGCAGTACTTA. This translates into CASSSGSGGLYYEQYL.

V usage is TRBV29-1 and J usage is TRBJ2-1, with D tentatively TRBD2 (5 bases). This CDR3 is 15 amino acids long. V was cut by 7 bases and J by 4 bases, with 20 bases left in between. Germline V lookup: CDR1 SQVTM, CDR2 ANQGSEA. The CDR3 DNA reads as TGCAGCGCCCCCTCCCGCGGGCTGGCGTACAATGAGCAGTTCTTC. Amino acid sequence: CSAPSRGLAYNEQFF.

This clonotype has a single count. One end of the junction does not line up with germline, which may come from a read error. This chain uses TRBV4-2 with TRBJ2-1; D is possibly TRBD2 (6 bases). Germline V lookup: CDR1 LGHNA, CDR2 YNFKEQ. This CDR3 spans 16 amino acids. The CDR3 reads CAGSQDVEGAYNDQFF. The DNA for the CDR3 is TGTGCCGGCAGCCAAGATGTGGAGGGAGCCTACAATGATCAGTTCTTC.

In this sample, this clonotype turned up many times. The chain combines TRBV5-1 with TRBJ2-1; 8 nucleotides match TRBD2. This CDR3 comprises 15 residues. Trimming removed 2 bases from V and 7 bases from J; junction bases left unmatched: 8. Germline V gives CDR1 SGHRS, CDR2 YFSETQ. The CDR3 DNA reads as TGCGCCAGCAGCTTCCTAGCGGGTAGAACAAATGAGCAGTTCTTC. This translates into CASSFLAGRTNEQFF.

This clonotype showed up many times. The V gene is TRBV5-1, the J gene TRBJ2-3; 9 bases map to TRBD1. Germline V lookup: CDR1 SGHRS, CDR2 YFSETQ. The CDR3 extends over 15 amino acids. The J segment lost 4 bases and the V segment lost 2 bases, leaving 5 bases of the junction unmatched. The CDR3 sequence is CASSFSGQGSDTQYF. The CDR3 bases are TGCGCCAGCAGCTTTAGCGGACAGGGGTCAGATACGCAGTATTTT.

The rearrangement links TRBV5-1 to TRBJ2-7, with D possibly matching TRBD1 (6 bases). Deletions cut 5 bases from V and 2 bases from J, with 23 bases between. The CDR3 consists of 17 residues. Germline V gives CDR1 SGHRS, CDR2 YFSETQ. The CDR3 loop is CASSARQSRGSPYEQYF. CDR3 nucleotides: TGCGCCAGCAGTGCCCGGCAGTCTAGGGGGAGCCCCTACGAGCAGTACTTC.

Of note for this clonotype: It may be a read error: a sequence one base away is much more abundant. The chain recombines TRBV5-1 with TRBJ2-5; D might be TRBD1 (6 bases). The CDR3 extends over 15 amino acids. Looked up from germline, CDR1 is SGHRS and CDR2 is YFSETQ. CDR3 DNA: TGCACCAGCAGCAGGGGAATGGGGCCACAAGAGACCCAGTACTTC. This codes for CTSSRGMGPQETQYF.

Of note for this clonotype: One end of the junction does not line up with germline, which may come from a read error. The V and J genes are TRBV29-1 and TRBJ2-7; D is perhaps TRBD2 (6 bases). CDR3 length: 14 residues. Germline assignment: CDR1 SQVTM and CDR2 ANQGSEA. The CDR3 DNA is TGCAGCGTACTTACTAGTGGGGGGACCTACCAGCAGTACTTC. This gives the protein CSVLTSGGTYQQYF.

On this clonotype: A read error may be the cause here, since a much bigger clone is one base away. The chain links TRBV5-1 to TRBJ2-2, with D unclear. The V end was cut by 6 bases, the J end by 1 base, with 10 bases between. This CDR3 has 14 amino acids. From germline, CDR1 is SGHRS and CDR2 YFSETQ. The CDR3 DNA reads TGCGCCAGCAACTCGACATGGAACACCGGGGAGCTGTTTTTT. Residues: CASNSTWNTGELFF.

Comment on this clonotype: One junction end disagrees with the germline gene, perhaps due to a read error. CDR3 coding DNA: TGTACCAGCAGCGTAGAGCCGACTAGCGGGGCCTACAATGAGCAGTTCTTC. Protein sequence: CTSSVEPTSGAYNEQFF. The chain has TRBV9 and TRBJ2-1; 11 bases agree with TRBD2. The CDR3 extends over 17 amino acids. Germline V gene data show CDR1 as SGDLS and CDR2 as YYNGEE.

This clonotype was counted a single time. The junction departs from the called germline gene at one end, perhaps through a read error. The chain carries TRBV5-1 and TRBJ2-3; possible D gene TRBD1, 6 bases. This CDR3 is 15 amino acids long. Germline V CDR1 and CDR2: SGHRS, YFSETQ. The CDR3 sequence is CASSFWTDSTDTRHF. The CDR3 coding sequence is TGCGCCAGCAGCTTCTGGACAGACAGCACAGATACGCGGCATTTT.

There are many counts of this clonotype. The chain links TRBV5-6 to TRBJ2-7, with 10 nucleotides matching TRBD1. With V trimmed by 6 bases and J by 3 bases, 9 bases remained unmatched. Germline V gene data show CDR1 as SGHDT and CDR2 as YYEEEE. CDR3 size: 15 residues. In DNA, the CDR3 is TGTGCCAGCACACTCCAGACAGGGGGCCGCTACGAGCAGTACTTC. Protein product: CASTLQTGGRYEQYF.

Remarks on this clonotype: Relative to the germline gene, one junction end is altered; a read error may explain this. The chain uses TRBV11-2 and TRBJ2-7; weak D call: TRBD2 (6 bases). The CDR3 runs to 14 residues. Per the germline V gene, CDR1 is SGHAT and CDR2 is FQNNGV. CDR3 sequence reads: CASSLDGGTCEQYF. The CDR3 nucleotides read TGTGCCAGCAGCCTAGATGGGGGGACCTGCGAACAGTACTTC.

Worth noting for this clonotype: At one of its ends the junction is not consistent with the germline gene, which may arise from a read error. The chain's CDR3 is CTSNYQRRSYEQYF. The CDR3 coding sequence is TGTACCAGCAATTACCAGAGGAGATCCTACGAGCAGTACTTC. The chain joins TRBV6-5 to TRBJ2-7; D remains ambiguous. This CDR3 has 14 amino acids. The germline V gene encodes CDR1 MNHEY and CDR2 SVGAGI.

This clonotype was counted at least ten times. The rearrangement joins TRBV4-2 to TRBJ2-1; 10 positions agree with TRBD2. From germline, CDR1 is LGHNA and CDR2 YNFKEQ. This CDR3 comprises 17 residues. V lost 2 bases and J lost 6; bases outside the gene matches: 10. CDR3 protein: CASSQPATGLASNEQFF. The CDR3 bases are TGTGCCAGCAGCCAACCGGCCACGGGACTAGCGAGCAATGAGCAGTTCTTC.